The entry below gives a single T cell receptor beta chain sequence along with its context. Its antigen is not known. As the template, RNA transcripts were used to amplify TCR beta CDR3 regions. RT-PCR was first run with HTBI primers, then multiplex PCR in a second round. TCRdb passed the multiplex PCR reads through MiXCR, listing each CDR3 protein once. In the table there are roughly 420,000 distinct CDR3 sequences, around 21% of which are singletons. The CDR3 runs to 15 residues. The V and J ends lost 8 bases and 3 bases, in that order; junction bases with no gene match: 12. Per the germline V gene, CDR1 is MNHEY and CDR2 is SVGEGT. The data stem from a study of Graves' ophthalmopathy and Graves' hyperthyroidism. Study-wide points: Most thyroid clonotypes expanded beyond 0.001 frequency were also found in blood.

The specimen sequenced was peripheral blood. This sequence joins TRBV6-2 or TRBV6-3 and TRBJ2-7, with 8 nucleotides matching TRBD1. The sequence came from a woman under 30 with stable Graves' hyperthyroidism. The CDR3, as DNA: TGTGCCAGCGCTAAAACCGGGACAGGTTTCTACGAGCAGTACTTC. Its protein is CASAKTGTGFYEQYF.